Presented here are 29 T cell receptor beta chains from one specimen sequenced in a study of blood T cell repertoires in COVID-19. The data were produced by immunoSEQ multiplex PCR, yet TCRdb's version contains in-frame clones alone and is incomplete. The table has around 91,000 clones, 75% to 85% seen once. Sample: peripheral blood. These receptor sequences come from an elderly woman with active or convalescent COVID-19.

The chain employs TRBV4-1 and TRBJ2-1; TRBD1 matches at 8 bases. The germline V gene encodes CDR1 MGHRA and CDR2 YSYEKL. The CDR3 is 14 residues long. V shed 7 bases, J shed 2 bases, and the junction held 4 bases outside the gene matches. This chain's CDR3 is CASTGQVTYNEQFF. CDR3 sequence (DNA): TGCGCCAGCACGGGACAGGTTACCTACAATGAGCAGTTCTTC.

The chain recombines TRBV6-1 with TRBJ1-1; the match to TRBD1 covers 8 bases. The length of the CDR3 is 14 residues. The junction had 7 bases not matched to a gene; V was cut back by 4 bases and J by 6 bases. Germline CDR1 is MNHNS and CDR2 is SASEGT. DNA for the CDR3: TGTGCCAGCAGTGGAGCAGGGGGCTCCGCTGAAGCTTTCTTT. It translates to CASSGAGGSAEAFF.

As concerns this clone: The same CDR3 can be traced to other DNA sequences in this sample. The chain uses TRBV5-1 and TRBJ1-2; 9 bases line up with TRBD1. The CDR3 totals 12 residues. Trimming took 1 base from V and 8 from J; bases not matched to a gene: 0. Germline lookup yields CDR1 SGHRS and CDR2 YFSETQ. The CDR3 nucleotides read TGCGCCAGCAGCTTGACAGGGGGCGGCTACACCTTC. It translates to CASSLTGGGYTF.

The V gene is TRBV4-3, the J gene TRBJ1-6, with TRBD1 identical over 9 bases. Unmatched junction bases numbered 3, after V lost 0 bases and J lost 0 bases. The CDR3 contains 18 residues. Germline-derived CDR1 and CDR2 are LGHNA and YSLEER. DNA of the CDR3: TGCGCCAGCAGCCAAGATGGGACAGGGAGCTCCTATAATTCACCCCTCCACTTT. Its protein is CASSQDGTGSSYNSPLHF.

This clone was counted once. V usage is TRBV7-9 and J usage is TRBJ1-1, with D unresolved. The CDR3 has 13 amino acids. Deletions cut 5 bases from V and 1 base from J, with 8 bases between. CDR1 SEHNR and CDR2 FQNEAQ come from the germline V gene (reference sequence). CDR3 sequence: CASSLRGNTEAFF. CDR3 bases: TGTGCCAGCAGCCTACGGGGGAACACTGAAGCTTTCTTT.

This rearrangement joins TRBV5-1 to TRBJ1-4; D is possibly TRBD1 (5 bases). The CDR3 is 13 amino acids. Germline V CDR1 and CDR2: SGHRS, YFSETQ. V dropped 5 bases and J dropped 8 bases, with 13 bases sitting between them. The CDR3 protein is CASRPRVNEKLFF. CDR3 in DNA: TGCGCCAGCAGGCCCAGGGTAAACGAAAAACTGTTTTTT.

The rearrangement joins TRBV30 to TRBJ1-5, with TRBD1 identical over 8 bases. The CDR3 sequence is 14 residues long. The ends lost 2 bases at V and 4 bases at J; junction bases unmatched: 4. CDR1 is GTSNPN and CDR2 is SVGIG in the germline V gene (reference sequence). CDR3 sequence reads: CAWSKGQGNQPQHF. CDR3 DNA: TGTGCCTGGAGTAAAGGACAGGGAAATCAGCCCCAGCATTTT. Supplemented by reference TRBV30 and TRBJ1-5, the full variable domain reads SQTIHQWPATLVQPVGSPLSLECTVEGTSNPNLYWYRQAAGRGLQLLFYSVGIGQISSEVPQNLSASRPQDRQFILSSKKLLLSDSGFYLCAWSKGQGNQPQHFGDGTRLSIL.

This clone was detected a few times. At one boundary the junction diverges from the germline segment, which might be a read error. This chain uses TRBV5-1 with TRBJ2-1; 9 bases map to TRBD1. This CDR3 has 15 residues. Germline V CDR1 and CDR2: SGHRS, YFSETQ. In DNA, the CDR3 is TGTGCCAGCAGCTCACAGGGGGCCACCTACAATGAGCAGTTCTTC. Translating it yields CASSSQGATYNEQFF.

CDR3 nucleotides: TGTGCCAGCAGCGTAGCGAGCGGGTCGATCTACGAGCAGTACTTC. Residues: CASSVASGSIYEQYF. J is TRBJ2-7 and V is TRBV9, with D possibly matching TRBD2 (6 bases). From germline, CDR1 is SGDLS and CDR2 YYNGEE. Trimming left V 0 bases short and J 3 bases short, with 13 bases between. CDR3 size: 15 residues.

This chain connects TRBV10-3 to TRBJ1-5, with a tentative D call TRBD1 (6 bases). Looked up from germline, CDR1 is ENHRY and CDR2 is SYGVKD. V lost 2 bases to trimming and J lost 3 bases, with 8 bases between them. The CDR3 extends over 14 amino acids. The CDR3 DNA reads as TGTGCCATCAGTGAGGGGGACACCAATCAGCCCCAGCATTTT. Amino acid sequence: CAISEGDTNQPQHF.

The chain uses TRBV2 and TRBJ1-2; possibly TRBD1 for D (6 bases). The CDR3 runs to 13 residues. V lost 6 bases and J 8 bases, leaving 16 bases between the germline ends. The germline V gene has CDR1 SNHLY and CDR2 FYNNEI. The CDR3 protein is CASSYTGGDGYTF. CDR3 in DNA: TGTGCCAGCAGCTACACGGGGGGCGACGGCTACACCTTC.

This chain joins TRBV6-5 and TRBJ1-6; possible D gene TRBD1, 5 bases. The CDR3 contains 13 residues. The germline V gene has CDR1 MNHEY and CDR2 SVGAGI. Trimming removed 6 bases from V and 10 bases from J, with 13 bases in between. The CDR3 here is CASRDGGGSPLHF. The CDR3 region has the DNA TGTGCCAGCAGGGACGGGGGGGGATCACCCCTCCACTTT.

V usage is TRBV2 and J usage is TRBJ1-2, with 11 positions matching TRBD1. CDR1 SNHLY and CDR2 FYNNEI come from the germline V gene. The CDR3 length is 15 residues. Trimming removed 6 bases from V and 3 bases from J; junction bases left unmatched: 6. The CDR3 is CASRLWTGGDYGYTF. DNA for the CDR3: TGTGCCAGCAGACTATGGACAGGGGGCGACTATGGCTACACCTTC.

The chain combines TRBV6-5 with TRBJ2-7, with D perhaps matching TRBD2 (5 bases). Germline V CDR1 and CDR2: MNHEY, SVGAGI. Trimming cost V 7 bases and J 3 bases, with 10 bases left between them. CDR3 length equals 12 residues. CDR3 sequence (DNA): TGTGCCAGCAATGGAGGCAACTACGAGCAGTACTTC. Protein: CASNGGNYEQYF.

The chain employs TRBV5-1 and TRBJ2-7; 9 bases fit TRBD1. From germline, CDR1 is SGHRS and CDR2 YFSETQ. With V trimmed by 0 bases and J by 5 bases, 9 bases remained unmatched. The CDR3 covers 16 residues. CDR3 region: CASSLEAGTGFNEQYF. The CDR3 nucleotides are TGCGCCAGCAGCTTGGAGGCCGGGACAGGGTTCAACGAGCAGTACTTC.

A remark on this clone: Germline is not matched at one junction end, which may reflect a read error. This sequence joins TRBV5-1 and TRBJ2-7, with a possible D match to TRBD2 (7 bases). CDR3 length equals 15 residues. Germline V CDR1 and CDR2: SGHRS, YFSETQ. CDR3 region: CASTHRGGSVYEQYF. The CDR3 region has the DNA TGTGCCAGCACCCACCGCGGGGGCAGCGTCTACGAGCAGTACTTC.

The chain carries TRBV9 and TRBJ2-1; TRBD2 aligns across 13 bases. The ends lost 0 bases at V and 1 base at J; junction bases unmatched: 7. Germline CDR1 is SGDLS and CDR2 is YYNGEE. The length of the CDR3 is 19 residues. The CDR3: CASSVGLAGGMGSYNEQFF. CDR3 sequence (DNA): TGTGCCAGCAGCGTAGGACTAGCGGGAGGAATGGGGTCCTACAATGAGCAGTTCTTC.

CDR3 in DNA: TGTGCCAGCAGTTCACTACAGGGAATGGCCATATATTTT. Protein sequence: CASSSLQGMAIYF. The chain employs TRBV12-3 or TRBV12-4 and TRBJ1-3, with TRBD1 as a possible D gene (6 bases). V gave up 4 bases and J gave up 11 bases, with 15 bases separating them. The CDR3 is 13 residues long.

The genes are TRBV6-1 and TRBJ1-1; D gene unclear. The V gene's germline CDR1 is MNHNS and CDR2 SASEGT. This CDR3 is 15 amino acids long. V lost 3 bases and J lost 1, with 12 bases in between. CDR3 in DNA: TGTGCCAGCAGTGAGGGCTCAGCGGGGAACACTGAAGCTTTCTTT. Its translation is CASSEGSAGNTEAFF.

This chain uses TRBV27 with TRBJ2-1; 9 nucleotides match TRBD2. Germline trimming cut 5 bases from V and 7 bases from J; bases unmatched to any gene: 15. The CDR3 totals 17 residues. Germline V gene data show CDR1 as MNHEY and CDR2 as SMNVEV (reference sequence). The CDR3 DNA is TGTGCCAGCAGTCCATTCGGGGTAGCGGGAGAACTGAATGAGCAGTTCTTC. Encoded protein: CASSPFGVAGELNEQFF.

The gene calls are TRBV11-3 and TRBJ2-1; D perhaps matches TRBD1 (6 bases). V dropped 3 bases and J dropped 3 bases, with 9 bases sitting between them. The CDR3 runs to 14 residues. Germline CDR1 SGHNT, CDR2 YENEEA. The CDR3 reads CASSLTGVYNEQFF. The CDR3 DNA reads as TGTGCCAGCAGCTTGACAGGAGTCTACAATGAGCAGTTCTTC.

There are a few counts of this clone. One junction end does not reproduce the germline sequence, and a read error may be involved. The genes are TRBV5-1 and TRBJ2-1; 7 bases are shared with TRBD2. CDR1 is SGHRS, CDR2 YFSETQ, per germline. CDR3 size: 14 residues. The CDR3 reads CASSTASGNNEQFF. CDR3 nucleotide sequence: TGTGCCAGCAGCACGGCTAGCGGAAACAATGAGCAGTTCTTC.

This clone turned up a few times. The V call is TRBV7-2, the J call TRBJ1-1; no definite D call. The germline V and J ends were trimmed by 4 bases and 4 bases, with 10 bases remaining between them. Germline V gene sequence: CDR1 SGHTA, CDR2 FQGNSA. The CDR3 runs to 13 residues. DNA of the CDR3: TGTGCCAGCAGCTCCACTAGGACCACTGAAGCTTTCTTT. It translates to CASSSTRTTEAFF.

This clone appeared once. The CDR3 is CASSMGGRGYNEQFF. The CDR3 bases are TGTGCCAGTAGTATGGGCGGGAGAGGGTACAATGAGCAGTTCTTC. This chain joins TRBV19 and TRBJ2-1; 7 bases align to TRBD2. V shed 3 bases and J 4 bases; nucleotides not matched to a gene: 6. From germline, CDR1 is LNHDA and CDR2 SQIVND (reference sequence). The CDR3 is made up of 15 amino acids.

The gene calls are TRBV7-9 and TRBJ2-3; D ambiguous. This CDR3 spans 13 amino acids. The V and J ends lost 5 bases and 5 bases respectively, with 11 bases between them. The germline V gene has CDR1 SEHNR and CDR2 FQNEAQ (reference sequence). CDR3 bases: TGTGCCAGCAGCCCCCTTCGGGTAGATACGCAGTATTTT. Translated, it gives CASSPLRVDTQYF.

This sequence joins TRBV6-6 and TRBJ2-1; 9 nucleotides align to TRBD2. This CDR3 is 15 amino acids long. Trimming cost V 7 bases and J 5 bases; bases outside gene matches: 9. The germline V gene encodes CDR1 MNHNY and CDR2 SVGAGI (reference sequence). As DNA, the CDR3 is TGTGCCAGCAACCTACTAGCGGGCGGGGACAATGAGCAGTTCTTC. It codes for CASNLLAGGDNEQFF.

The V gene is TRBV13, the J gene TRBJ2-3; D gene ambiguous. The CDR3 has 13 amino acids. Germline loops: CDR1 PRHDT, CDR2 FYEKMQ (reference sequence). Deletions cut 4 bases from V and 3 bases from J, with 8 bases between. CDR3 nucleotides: TGTGCCAGCAGCTACGGAGTTACAGATACGCAGTATTTT. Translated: CASSYGVTDTQYF.

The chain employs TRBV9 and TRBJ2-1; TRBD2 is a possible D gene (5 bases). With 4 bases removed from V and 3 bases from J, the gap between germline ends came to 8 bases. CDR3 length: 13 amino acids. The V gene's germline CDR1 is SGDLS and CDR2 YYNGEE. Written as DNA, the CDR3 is TGTGCCAGCAGCCTAGACTACTACAATGAGCAGTTCTTC. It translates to CASSLDYYNEQFF.

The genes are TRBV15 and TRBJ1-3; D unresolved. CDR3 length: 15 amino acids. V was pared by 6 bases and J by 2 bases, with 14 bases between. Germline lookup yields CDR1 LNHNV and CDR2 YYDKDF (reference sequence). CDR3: CATRVGQVTGNTIYF. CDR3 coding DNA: TGTGCCACCAGGGTCGGCCAGGTCACTGGAAACACCATATATTTT. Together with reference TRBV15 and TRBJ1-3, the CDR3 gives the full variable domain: DAMVIQNPRYQVTQFGKPVTLSCSQTLNHNVMYWYQQKSSQAPKLLFHYYDKDFNNEADTPDNFQSRRPNTSFCFLDIRSPGLGDTAMYLCATRVGQVTGNTIYFGEGSWLTVV.